The T cell receptor beta chain described here comes from a study of tissue T cells after allogeneic stem cell transplantation. Concerning this clone: Genes and germline come from the mouse. The missing CDR3 end, 1 residue past where the read stops, is filled in from the germline J gene.

Produced via immunoSEQ multiplex PCR; TCRdb's table is partial and in-frame only. Here the sample spans about 6,600 clones, 48% being singletons. The ends were cut back, 3 bases at V and 7 bases at J, with 4 bases in the middle. The germline V gene has CDR1 NSQYPW and CDR2 LRSPGD (reference sequence). This CDR3 has 12 amino acids. Time point reported: mouse harvest day 7 after allogeneic transplant. The graft held 10^6 splenic CD5+ T cells and 10^7 T-cell-depleted bone marrow cells. The origin of this receptor is a female BALB/c mouse given C57BL/6 T cells with graft-versus-host disease after an allogeneic hematopoietic cell transplant. The V gene is TRBV1, the J gene TRBJ1-6, with D unresolved. Being an ORF, TRBJ1-6 has a function that is uncertain. Sequenced: lymph node tissue. Here the CDR3 reads CTCSARNSPLYF. The DNA read from the CDR3 is TGCACCTGCAGTGCGAGGAATTCGCCCCTCTAC.